The rows below give T cell receptor beta chains drawn from one sample of a study of Ad26.COV2.S vaccination and SARS-CoV-2 variants. The repertoire was sequenced with immunoSEQ multiplex PCR; TCRdb's copy has only in-frame clones and lacks some. The sample carries under 300,000 clones, roughly 87% recorded once. The sequenced sample was peripheral blood, obtained in a trial of Ad26.COV2.S vaccine versus placebo. The source of these receptors is a person aged 18-60 years who received the Ad26.COV2.S COVID-19 vaccine or a placebo. CDR3s include the opening cysteine and the closing phenylalanine or tryptophan. The D gene is left open where the match is weak. Only part of the rows carry a size: once, few, many, or a class if the clone is expanded.

j_gene: TRBJ2-3; v_gene: TRBV10-3; abundance: -; d_gene: TRBD2; CDR3aa: CAIGGDGTSTDTQYF; CDR3nt: TGTGCCATCGGGGGGGACGGGACTAGCACAGATACGCAGTATTTT
j_gene: TRBJ1-1; v_gene: TRBV27; abundance: -; d_gene: -; CDR3aa: CAARTSGNTEAFF; CDR3nt: TGTGCCGCCCGAACCTCGGGGAACACTGAAGCTTTCTTT
j_gene: TRBJ2-5; v_gene: TRBV6-2/TRBV6-3; abundance: -; d_gene: -; CDR3aa: CASTPGTHPIQETQYF; CDR3nt: TGTGCCAGCACCCCCGGGACGCATCCTATCCAAGAGACCCAGTACTTC
j_gene: TRBJ2-1; v_gene: TRBV4-3; abundance: few; d_gene: TRBD2; CDR3aa: CASSQDGLAGSYNEQFF; CDR3nt: TGCGCCAGCAGCCAAGATGGGCTAGCGGGCTCCTACAATGAGCAGTTCTTC
j_gene: TRBJ2-2; v_gene: TRBV19; abundance: -; d_gene: -; CDR3aa: CASSIEAGVAGELFF; CDR3nt: TGTGCCAGTAGTATAGAGGCAGGGGTGGCCGGGGAGCTGTTTTTT
j_gene: TRBJ1-5; v_gene: TRBV15; abundance: -; d_gene: -; CDR3aa: CATSRDDPGIGNQPQHF; CDR3nt: TGTGCCACCAGCAGAGATGACCCGGGTATAGGCAATCAGCCCCAGCATTTT
j_gene: TRBJ1-3; v_gene: TRBV6-5; abundance: -; d_gene: -; CDR3aa: CASSRDRDSGNTIYF; CDR3nt: TGTGCCAGCAGCCGAGACAGAGACTCTGGAAACACCATATATTTT
j_gene: TRBJ1-1; v_gene: TRBV5-5; abundance: -; d_gene: -; CDR3aa: CASSLWGDAEAFF; CDR3nt: TGTGCCAGCAGCTTGTGGGGGGACGCTGAAGCTTTCTTT
j_gene: TRBJ2-3; v_gene: TRBV6-2/TRBV6-3; abundance: -; d_gene: -; CDR3aa: CASSYPLGLAVRADTQYF; CDR3nt: TGTGCCAGCAGTTACCCTCTGGGGTTAGCAGTTAGGGCAGATACGCAGTATTTT
j_gene: TRBJ1-4; v_gene: TRBV5-1; abundance: -; d_gene: -; CDR3aa: CASSFERGEEKLFF; CDR3nt: TGCGCCAGCAGCTTTGAGCGGGGTGAAGAAAAACTGTTTTTT
j_gene: TRBJ2-5; v_gene: TRBV5-1; abundance: -; d_gene: TRBD1; CDR3aa: CASRLGTGGLETQYF; CDR3nt: TGCGCCAGCAGGTTGGGGACAGGGGGTTTGGAGACCCAGTACTTC
j_gene: TRBJ1-6; v_gene: TRBV5-1; abundance: -; d_gene: -; CDR3aa: CASSLDMGNNSPLHF; CDR3nt: TGCGCCAGCAGCTTGGATATGGGGAATAATTCACCCCTCCACTTT
j_gene: TRBJ2-4; v_gene: TRBV19; abundance: -; d_gene: -; CDR3aa: CASSTTAYGAKNIQYF; CDR3nt: TGTGCCAGTAGTACGACAGCGTACGGAGCCAAAAACATTCAGTACTTC
j_gene: TRBJ2-1; v_gene: TRBV2; abundance: -; d_gene: -; CDR3aa: CASMGYNEQFF; CDR3nt: TGTGCCAGCATGGGATACAATGAGCAGTTCTTC
j_gene: TRBJ2-1; v_gene: TRBV15; abundance: -; d_gene: -; CDR3aa: CATSRERTAIAAYNEQFF; CDR3nt: TGTGCCACCAGCAGAGAAAGGACAGCCATAGCGGCCTACAATGAGCAGTTCTTC
j_gene: TRBJ1-1; v_gene: TRBV4-2; abundance: -; d_gene: -; CDR3aa: CASSQDQARVMNTEAFF; CDR3nt: TGTGCCAGCAGCCAAGATCAGGCCAGGGTAATGAACACTGAAGCTTTCTTT
j_gene: TRBJ1-6; v_gene: TRBV25-1; abundance: -; d_gene: TRBD1; CDR3aa: CASRGTAYNSPLHF; CDR3nt: TGTGCCAGCAGGGGGACAGCCTATAATTCACCCCTCCACTTT
j_gene: TRBJ2-6; v_gene: TRBV4-2; abundance: -; d_gene: -; CDR3aa: CASSHEGSGANVLTF; CDR3nt: TGTGCCAGCAGCCACGAAGGCTCTGGGGCCAACGTCCTGACTTTC
j_gene: TRBJ1-5; v_gene: TRBV15; abundance: -; d_gene: TRBD1; CDR3aa: CATSRTGTAQPQHF; CDR3nt: TGTGCCACCAGCAGAACCGGGACAGCTCAGCCCCAGCATTTT
j_gene: TRBJ1-5; v_gene: TRBV6-5; abundance: -; d_gene: -; CDR3aa: CASSQGSNQPQHF; CDR3nt: TGTGCCAGCAGTCAGGGGAGCAATCAGCCCCAGCATTTT
j_gene: TRBJ2-1; v_gene: TRBV4-3; abundance: few; d_gene: TRBD2; CDR3aa: CASSPGLAEYNEQFF; CDR3nt: TGCGCCAGCAGCCCGGGACTAGCGGAATACAATGAGCAGTTCTTC
j_gene: TRBJ2-3; v_gene: TRBV14; abundance: -; d_gene: -; CDR3aa: CASSPYRVRADTQYF; CDR3nt: TGTGCCAGCAGCCCATACAGGGTACGGGCAGATACGCAGTATTTT
j_gene: TRBJ2-2; v_gene: TRBV9; abundance: -; d_gene: TRBD1; CDR3aa: CASSSGTGSPGELFF; CDR3nt: TGTGCCAGCAGCTCCGGGACAGGGTCCCCCGGGGAGCTGTTTTTT
j_gene: TRBJ1-6; v_gene: TRBV27; abundance: -; d_gene: TRBD1; CDR3aa: CASSPGQGISPLHF; CDR3nt: TGTGCCAGCAGCCCTGGACAGGGGATCTCACCCCTCCACTTT
j_gene: TRBJ2-1; v_gene: TRBV7-9; abundance: once; d_gene: TRBD1; CDR3aa: CASSFGQGWNEQFF; CDR3nt: TGTGCCAGCAGCTTTGGACAGGGGTGGAATGAGCAGTTCTTC
j_gene: TRBJ1-5; v_gene: TRBV6-2/TRBV6-3; abundance: -; d_gene: -; CDR3aa: CASSYGGRGQPQHF; CDR3nt: TGTGCCAGCAGTTACGGGGGGCGAGGACAGCCCCAGCATTTT
j_gene: TRBJ2-7; v_gene: TRBV5-4; abundance: -; d_gene: -; CDR3aa: CASSLGASANEQYF; CDR3nt: TGTGCCAGCAGCTTAGGGGCTAGCGCAAACGAGCAGTACTTC
j_gene: TRBJ2-1; v_gene: TRBV7-2; abundance: -; d_gene: -; CDR3aa: CASSLGAGSSYNEQFF; CDR3nt: TGTGCCAGCAGCTTGGGTGCGGGTAGCTCCTACAATGAGCAGTTCTTC
j_gene: TRBJ1-4; v_gene: TRBV14; abundance: once; d_gene: -; CDR3aa: CASSQDKGPSTNEKLFF; CDR3nt: TGTGCCAGCAGCCAAGATAAAGGTCCATCAACTAATGAAAAACTGTTTTTT
j_gene: TRBJ2-3; v_gene: TRBV7-8; abundance: -; d_gene: TRBD2; CDR3aa: CASSTGLVGDTQYF; CDR3nt: TGTGCCAGCAGCACGGGACTAGTAGGGGATACGCAGTATTTT
j_gene: TRBJ1-3; v_gene: TRBV2; abundance: -; d_gene: -; CDR3aa: CAKKYSGNTIYF; CDR3nt: TGTGCCAAGAAGTACTCTGGAAACACCATATATTTT
j_gene: TRBJ2-5; v_gene: TRBV24-1; abundance: -; d_gene: -; CDR3aa: CATSDPGGHQETQYF; CDR3nt: TGTGCCACCAGTGACCCAGGTGGCCACCAAGAGACCCAGTACTTC
j_gene: TRBJ2-4; v_gene: TRBV4-1; abundance: -; d_gene: TRBD2; CDR3aa: CASSHPPGGRSKNIQYF; CDR3nt: TGCGCCAGCAGCCACCCACCGGGGGGACGCTCCAAAAACATTCAGTACTTC
j_gene: TRBJ1-4; v_gene: TRBV5-5; abundance: -; d_gene: TRBD1; CDR3aa: CASSSPGQLKELFF; CDR3nt: TGTGCCAGCAGCTCCCCGGGACAGCTGAAAGAACTGTTTTTT
j_gene: TRBJ1-1; v_gene: TRBV19; abundance: -; d_gene: -; CDR3aa: CASSTGRGMNTEAFF; CDR3nt: TGTGCCAGTAGTACAGGACGGGGCATGAACACTGAAGCTTTCTTT
j_gene: TRBJ2-2; v_gene: TRBV30; abundance: -; d_gene: TRBD1; CDR3aa: CAWNMGQTNTGELFF; CDR3nt: TGTGCCTGGAATATGGGACAGACGAACACCGGGGAGCTGTTTTTT
j_gene: TRBJ2-3; v_gene: TRBV7-9; abundance: -; d_gene: TRBD2; CDR3aa: CASSLAGTGGPDTQYF; CDR3nt: TGTGCCAGCAGCTTAGCGGGGACGGGAGGCCCAGATACGCAGTATTTT
j_gene: TRBJ2-1; v_gene: TRBV4-2; abundance: -; d_gene: -; CDR3aa: CASSRGTNNEQFF; CDR3nt: TGTGCCAGCAGCCGCGGGACAAACAATGAGCAGTTCTTC
j_gene: TRBJ1-1; v_gene: TRBV15; abundance: -; d_gene: -; CDR3aa: CATSRATGRGTEAFF; CDR3nt: TGTGCCACCAGCAGAGCTACCGGGCGGGGCACTGAAGCTTTCTTT
j_gene: TRBJ1-2; v_gene: TRBV4-3; abundance: few; d_gene: TRBD1; CDR3aa: CASSQIDREANYGYTF; CDR3nt: TGCGCCAGCAGTCAAATAGACAGGGAAGCTAACTATGGCTACACCTTC
j_gene: TRBJ2-5; v_gene: TRBV6-6; abundance: -; d_gene: TRBD2; CDR3aa: CASSPHDRPSWEREDALETQYF; CDR3nt: TGTGCCAGCAGTCCTCATGACAGGCCCTCTTGGGAGCGGGAGGACGCTTTAGAGACCCAGTACTTC
j_gene: TRBJ1-2; v_gene: TRBV2; abundance: -; d_gene: -; CDR3aa: CASGELYGYTF; CDR3nt: TGTGCCAGCGGGGAGTTATATGGCTACACCTTC
j_gene: TRBJ2-7; v_gene: TRBV9; abundance: -; d_gene: -; CDR3aa: CASSVNGHEQYF; CDR3nt: TGTGCCAGCAGCGTGAACGGGCACGAGCAGTACTTC